This T cell receptor beta chain was documented in a study of vaccination and CD4 T cells after COVID-19. Study summary: Median draw time for post-COVID samples was 85 to 110 days post-diagnosis (range 35 to 161). The study, taken as a whole, reports: Spike mono-reactivity held for 304 of 307 vaccine-specific clones in convalescent patients. Going from approximately 21 to 38, median SARS-CoV-2-reactive clonotypes did not rise significantly.

The treatment is: roughly ten-day PBMC culture with coronavirus spike peptide pools or control peptides (ViraFEST assay). The unexposed donor provided CD4+ T cells, which were taken before the COVID-19 pandemic (2011-2018). Under the ViraFEST approach, antigen-specific T cells were expanded with peptide pools and TCRs subsequently sequenced. A note on this clonotype: Its specificity is not known.

An Oncomine TCR Beta short-read assay was used to sequence the DNA from cultured CD4+ T cells. It was cultured CD4+ T cells from which genomic DNA was extracted. A single record per CDR3 protein comes from TCRdb applying MiXCR to the PCR reads. The sample has around 10,000 distinct CDR3 sequences, less than 40% seen once. Germline V gene sequence: CDR1 SGHVS, CDR2 FNYEAQ. The CDR3 is 16 amino acids. The V gene lost 1 base and the J gene lost 1 base, with 13 bases spanning the gap. The chain combines TRBV7-6 with TRBJ1-1, with D maybe TRBD1 (5 bases). The sequence was obtained from a human donor in good health. Specimen: CD4+ T cells from blood, cultured in vitro. CDR3 sequence reads: CASSLGAGTSNTEAFF. The CDR3 DNA is TGTGCCAGCAGCTTAGGGGCAGGGACTTCGAACACTGAAGCTTTCTTT.